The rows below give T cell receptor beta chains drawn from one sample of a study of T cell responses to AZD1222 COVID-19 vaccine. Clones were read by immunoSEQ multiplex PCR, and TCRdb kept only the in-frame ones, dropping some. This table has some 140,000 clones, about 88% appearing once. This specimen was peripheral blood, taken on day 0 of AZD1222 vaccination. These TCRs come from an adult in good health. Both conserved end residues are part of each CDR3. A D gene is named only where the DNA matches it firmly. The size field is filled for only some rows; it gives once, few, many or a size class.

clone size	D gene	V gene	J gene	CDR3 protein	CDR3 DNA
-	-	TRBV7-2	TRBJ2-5	CASSFGPLETQYF	TGTGCCAGCAGCTTCGGGCCCCTAGAGACCCAGTACTTC
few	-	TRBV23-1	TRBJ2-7	CASSVRTPQSSYEQYF	TGCGCCAGCAGTGTCCGGACACCCCAAAGCTCCTACGAGCAGTACTTC
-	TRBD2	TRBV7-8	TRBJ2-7	CASSSLAGSSYEQYF	TGTGCCAGCAGCTCCCTAGCGGGGAGCTCCTACGAGCAGTACTTC
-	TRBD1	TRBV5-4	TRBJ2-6	CASSPGGTGANVLTF	TGTGCCAGCAGCCCAGGGGGTACTGGGGCCAACGTCCTGACTTTC
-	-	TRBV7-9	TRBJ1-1	CASRSDGGAATEAFF	TGTGCCAGCAGATCAGACGGGGGGGCAGCAACTGAAGCTTTCTTT
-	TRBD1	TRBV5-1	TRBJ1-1	CASSSGQTSVNTEAFF	TGCGCCAGCAGCTCGGGACAGACTTCCGTGAACACTGAAGCTTTCTTT
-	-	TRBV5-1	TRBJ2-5	CASSLDPAQETQYF	TGCGCCAGCAGCTTGGATCCGGCTCAAGAGACCCAGTACTTC
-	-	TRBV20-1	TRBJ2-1	CSAPRVNEQFF	TGCAGTGCTCCCCGGGTAAATGAGCAGTTCTTC
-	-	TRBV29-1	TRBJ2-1	CSVEKTTGEQFF	TGCAGCGTTGAAAAAACTACGGGTGAGCAGTTCTTC
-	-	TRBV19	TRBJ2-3	CASSIGPSTDTQYF	TGTGCCAGTAGTATTGGTCCTAGCACAGATACGCAGTATTTT
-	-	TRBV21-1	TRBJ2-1	CASSKSWLRDSTTHSNNEQFF	TGTGCCAGCAGCAAATCCTGGTTAAGGGACAGCACAACCCATTCAAACAATGAGCAGTTCTTC
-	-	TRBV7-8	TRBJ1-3	CASSLTGLSGNTIYF	TGTGCCAGCAGCTTGACAGGACTCTCTGGAAACACCATATATTTT
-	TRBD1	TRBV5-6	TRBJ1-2	CASVVQGVGGYTF	TGTGCCAGCGTCGTCCAGGGGGTGGGTGGCTACACCTTC
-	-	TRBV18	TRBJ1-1	CASSPYNMAAEAFF	TGTGCCAGCTCACCTTATAATATGGCCGCTGAAGCTTTCTTT
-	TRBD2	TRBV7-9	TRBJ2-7	CASSIGGVYEQYF	TGTGCCAGCAGCATTGGGGGGGTTTACGAGCAGTACTTC
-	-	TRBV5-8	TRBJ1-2	CASSFDRAYYGYTF	TGTGCCAGCAGCTTCGACAGAGCGTACTATGGCTACACCTTC
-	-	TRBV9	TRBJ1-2	CASSVEVTGGYGYTF	TGTGCCAGCAGCGTAGAGGTGACTGGCGGGTATGGCTACACCTTC
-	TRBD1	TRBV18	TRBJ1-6	CASSPGQGNSPLHF	TGTGCCAGCTCACCCGGACAGGGTAATTCACCCCTCCACTTT
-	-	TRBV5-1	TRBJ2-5	CASSLFGAGETQYF	TGCGCCAGCAGCTTGTTCGGGGCAGGGGAGACCCAGTACTTC
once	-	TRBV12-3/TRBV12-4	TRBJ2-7	CASSFGGNYEQYF	TGTGCCAGCAGTTTTGGAGGTAACTACGAGCAGTACTTC
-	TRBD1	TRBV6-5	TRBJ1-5	CASNTGTDNQPQHF	TGTGCCAGCAACACAGGGACAGACAATCAGCCCCAGCATTTT
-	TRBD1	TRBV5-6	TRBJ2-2	CASSLLGQGDTGELFF	TGTGCCAGCAGCTTATTGGGACAGGGGGACACCGGGGAGCTGTTTTTT
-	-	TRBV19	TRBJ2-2	CASRVQYPEGTGELFF	TGTGCCAGTAGAGTCCAATATCCAGAGGGCACCGGGGAGCTGTTTTTT
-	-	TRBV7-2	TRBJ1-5	CASSLVGAGQPQHF	TGTGCCAGCAGCTTAGTGGGGGCAGGGCAGCCCCAGCATTTT
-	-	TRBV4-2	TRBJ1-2	CASSQGYAYTF	TGTGCCAGCAGCCAAGGTTATGCCTACACCTTC
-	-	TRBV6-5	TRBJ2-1	CASSQQLTDYNEQFF	TGTGCCAGCAGTCAACAATTGACCGACTACAATGAGCAGTTCTTC
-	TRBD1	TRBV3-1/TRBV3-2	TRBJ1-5	CASSLQTGGQPQHF	TGTGCCAGCAGCCTCCAGACAGGGGGTCAGCCCCAGCATTTT
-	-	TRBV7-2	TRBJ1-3	CASSLDGGSGNTIYF	TGTGCCAGCAGCTTAGATGGGGGATCTGGAAACACCATATATTTT
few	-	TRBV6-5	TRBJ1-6	CASSLQGTGNSPLHF	TGTGCCAGCAGCCTCCAAGGGACGGGGAATTCACCCCTCCACTTT
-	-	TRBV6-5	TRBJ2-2	CASSYFAGELFF	TGTGCCAGCAGTTACTTCGCCGGGGAGCTGTTTTTT
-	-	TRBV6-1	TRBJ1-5	CASSEAWEGIQPQHF	TGTGCCAGCAGTGAAGCATGGGAGGGCATTCAGCCCCAGCATTTT
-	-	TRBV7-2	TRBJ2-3	CASSFYGGRGDTQYF	TGTGCCAGCAGCTTTTATGGGGGCCGGGGAGATACGCAGTATTTT
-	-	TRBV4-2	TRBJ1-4	CASSPAPGGNEKLFF	TGTGCCAGCAGCCCCGCCCCTGGGGGGAATGAAAAACTGTTTTTT
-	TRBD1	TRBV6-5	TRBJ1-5	CASRETGTSNQPQHF	TGTGCCAGCAGGGAGACAGGGACTAGCAATCAGCCCCAGCATTTT
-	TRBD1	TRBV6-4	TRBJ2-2	CASSQTGDTGELFF	TGTGCCAGCAGCCAGACAGGGGACACCGGGGAGCTGTTTTTT
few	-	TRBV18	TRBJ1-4	CASSLNTGTSSTATNEKLFF	TGTGCCAGCTCACTTAACACCGGGACATCGAGTACTGCAACTAATGAAAAACTGTTTTTT
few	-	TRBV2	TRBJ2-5	CASLSGVAGETQYF	TGTGCCAGCCTGTCGGGGGTCGCCGGGGAGACCCAGTACTTC
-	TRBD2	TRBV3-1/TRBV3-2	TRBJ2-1	CASSHTTSGGYDEQFF	TGTGCCAGCAGCCATACGACTAGCGGGGGCTATGATGAGCAGTTCTTC
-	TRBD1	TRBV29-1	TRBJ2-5	CSVAGGSQETQYF	TGCAGCGTTGCAGGGGGAAGTCAAGAGACCCAGTACTTC
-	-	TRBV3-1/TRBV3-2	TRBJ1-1	CASSQGVEGPLGAFF	TGTGCCAGCAGCCAGGGTGTGGAGGGACCGTTAGGAGCTTTCTTT
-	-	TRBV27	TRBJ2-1	CASSLWAGGNEQFF	TGTGCCAGCAGTTTATGGGCCGGGGGCAATGAGCAGTTCTTC
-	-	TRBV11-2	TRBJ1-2	CASSPPTGYTF	TGTGCCAGCAGCCCACCGACAGGCTACACCTTC
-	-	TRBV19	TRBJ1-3	CASSAEAAQRDTIYF	TGTGCCAGTAGTGCCGAGGCAGCACAAAGGGACACCATATATTTT
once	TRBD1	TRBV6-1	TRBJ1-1	CASSEPNRGHTEAFF	TGTGCCAGCAGTGAACCTAACAGGGGGCACACTGAAGCTTTCTTT
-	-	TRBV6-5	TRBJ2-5	CASRPDSTETQYF	TGTGCCAGCAGGCCCGACAGCACAGAGACCCAGTACTTC
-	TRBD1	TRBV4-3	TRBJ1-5	CASSQDRTGEDQPQHF	TGCGCCAGCAGCCAAGATAGGACAGGGGAGGATCAGCCCCAGCATTTT
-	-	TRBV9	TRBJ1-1	CARQTGEAFF	TGTGCCAGACAGACAGGTGAAGCTTTCTTT
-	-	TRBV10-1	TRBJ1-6	CASTQPGRRNSPLHF	TGCGCCAGCACCCAACCGGGACGGAGAAATTCACCCCTCCACTTT
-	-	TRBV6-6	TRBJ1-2	CASSYSDRSYGYTF	TGTGCCAGCAGTTACTCCGACAGGAGCTATGGCTACACCTTC